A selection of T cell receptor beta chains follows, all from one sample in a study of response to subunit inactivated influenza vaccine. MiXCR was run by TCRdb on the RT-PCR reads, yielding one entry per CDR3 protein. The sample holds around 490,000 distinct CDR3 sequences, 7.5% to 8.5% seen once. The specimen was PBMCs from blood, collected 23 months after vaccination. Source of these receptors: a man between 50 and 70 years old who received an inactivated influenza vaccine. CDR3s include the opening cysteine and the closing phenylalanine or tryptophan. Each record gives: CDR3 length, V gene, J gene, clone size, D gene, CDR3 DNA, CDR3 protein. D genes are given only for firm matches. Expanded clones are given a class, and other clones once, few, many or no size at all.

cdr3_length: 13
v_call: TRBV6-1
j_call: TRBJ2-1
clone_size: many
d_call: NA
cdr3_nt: TGTGCCAGCAGGGGCACCTCCTACAATGAGCAGTTCTTC
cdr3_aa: CASRGTSYNEQFF

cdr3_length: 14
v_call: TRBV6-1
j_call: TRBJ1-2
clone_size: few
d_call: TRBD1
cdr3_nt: TGTGCCAGCAGGCTGGGACAGGGGATTTATGGCTACACCTTC
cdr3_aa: CASRLGQGIYGYTF

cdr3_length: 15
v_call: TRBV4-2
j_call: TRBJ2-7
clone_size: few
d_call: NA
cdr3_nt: TGTGCCAGCAGCCAAGAATTTATAAAGGAAAACGAGCAGTACTTC
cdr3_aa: CASSQEFIKENEQYF

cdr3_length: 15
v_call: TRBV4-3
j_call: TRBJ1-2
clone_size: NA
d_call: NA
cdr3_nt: TGCGCCAGCAGCCAAGATCGGACCGGTGGTTATGGCTACACCTTC
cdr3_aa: CASSQDRTGGYGYTF

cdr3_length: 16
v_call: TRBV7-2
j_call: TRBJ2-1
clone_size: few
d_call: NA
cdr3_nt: TGTGCCAGCAGTCCAGATGTGGGGACACTCTACAATGAGCAGTTCTTC
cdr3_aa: CASSPDVGTLYNEQFF

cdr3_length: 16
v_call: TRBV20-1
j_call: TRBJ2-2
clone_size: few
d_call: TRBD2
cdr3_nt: TGCAGTGCTCGACCCCCACTAGCGGGGAACACCGGGGAGCTGTTTTTT
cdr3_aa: CSARPPLAGNTGELFF

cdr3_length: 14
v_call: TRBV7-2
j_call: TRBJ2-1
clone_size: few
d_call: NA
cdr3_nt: TGTGCCAGCAGCTATCCCGGCGGGTACAATGAGCAGTTCTTC
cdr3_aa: CASSYPGGYNEQFF

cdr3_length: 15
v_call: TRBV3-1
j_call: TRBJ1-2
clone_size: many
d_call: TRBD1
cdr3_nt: TGTGCCAGCAGCCGACAGGGGACAGTGGACTATGGCTACACCTTC
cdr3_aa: CASSRQGTVDYGYTF

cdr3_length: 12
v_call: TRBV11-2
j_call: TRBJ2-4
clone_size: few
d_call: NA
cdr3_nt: TGTGCCAGCAGCTTAGACGGGGTGGGGCAGTACTTC
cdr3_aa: CASSLDGVGQYF

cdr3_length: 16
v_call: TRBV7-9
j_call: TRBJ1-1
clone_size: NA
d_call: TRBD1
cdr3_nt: TGTGCCAGCAGCCACAGGGGGCGGTGGAAGAACACTGAAGCTTTCTTT
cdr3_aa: CASSHRGRWKNTEAFF

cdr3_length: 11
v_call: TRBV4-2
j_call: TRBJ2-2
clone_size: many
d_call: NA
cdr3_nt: TGTGCCAGCAACAAGGGCGGGGAGCTGTTTTTT
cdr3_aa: CASNKGGELFF

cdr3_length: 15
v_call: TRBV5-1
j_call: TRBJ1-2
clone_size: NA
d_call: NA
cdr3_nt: TGCGCCAGCAGCCCGCGACCGACAGATTCTAATGGCTACACCTTC
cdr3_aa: CASSPRPTDSNGYTF

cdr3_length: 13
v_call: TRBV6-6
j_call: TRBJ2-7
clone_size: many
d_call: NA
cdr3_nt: TGTGCCAGCGATTTGGGCGGGACCTACGAGCAGTACTTC
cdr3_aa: CASDLGGTYEQYF

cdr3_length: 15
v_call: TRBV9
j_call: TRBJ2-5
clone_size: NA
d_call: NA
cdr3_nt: TGTGCCAGCAGCGTAGTGGGGCGGGAAGGGGAGACCCAGTACTTC
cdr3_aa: CASSVVGREGETQYF

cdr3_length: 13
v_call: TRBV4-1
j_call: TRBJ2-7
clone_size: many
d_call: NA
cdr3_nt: TGCGCCAGCAGCACAAGGGGGGACTACGAGCAGTACTTC
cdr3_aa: CASSTRGDYEQYF

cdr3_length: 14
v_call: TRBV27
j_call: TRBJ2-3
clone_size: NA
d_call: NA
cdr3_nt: TGTGCCAGCAGAGGGGGGGGTTTCACAGATACGCAGTATTTT
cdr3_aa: CASRGGGFTDTQYF

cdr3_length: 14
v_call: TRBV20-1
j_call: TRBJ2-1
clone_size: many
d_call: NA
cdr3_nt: TGCAGTGCTAGAGAGGCTGCAACCTACAATGAGCAGTTCTTC
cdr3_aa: CSAREAATYNEQFF

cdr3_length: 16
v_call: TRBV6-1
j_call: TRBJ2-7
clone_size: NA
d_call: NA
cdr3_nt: TGTGCCAGCAGTGAACCCCGCACAGGGCGTCCCTACGAGCAGTACTTC
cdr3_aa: CASSEPRTGRPYEQYF

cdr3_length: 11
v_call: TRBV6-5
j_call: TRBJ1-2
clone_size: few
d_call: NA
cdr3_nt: TGTGCCAGCAAAGGACTTTGGGGCTACACCTTC
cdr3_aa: CASKGLWGYTF

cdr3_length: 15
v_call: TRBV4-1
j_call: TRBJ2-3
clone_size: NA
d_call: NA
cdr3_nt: TGCGCCAGCAGCCAAGGTCTTTATGGCACAGATACGCAGTATTTT
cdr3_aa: CASSQGLYGTDTQYF

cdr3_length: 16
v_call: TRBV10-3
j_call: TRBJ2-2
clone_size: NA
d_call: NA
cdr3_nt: TGTGCCATCAAGTTAGACAGCAGGGCGGACACCGGGGGGCTGTTTTTT
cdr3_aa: CAIKLDSRADTGGLFF

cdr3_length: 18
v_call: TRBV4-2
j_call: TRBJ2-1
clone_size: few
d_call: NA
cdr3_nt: TGTGCCAGCAGCCAAGATATTGCGGCGGGATCTGCCTACAATGAGCAGTTCTTC
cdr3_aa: CASSQDIAAGSAYNEQFF

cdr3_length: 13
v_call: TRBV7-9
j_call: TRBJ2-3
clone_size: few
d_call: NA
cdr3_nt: TGTGCCAGCATAATACAGGGCACAGATACGCAGTATTTT
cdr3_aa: CASIIQGTDTQYF

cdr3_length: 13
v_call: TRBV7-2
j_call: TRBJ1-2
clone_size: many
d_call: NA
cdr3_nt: TGTGCCAGCAGGCCGACTACTGTCGGTGGCTACACCTTC
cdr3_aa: CASRPTTVGGYTF

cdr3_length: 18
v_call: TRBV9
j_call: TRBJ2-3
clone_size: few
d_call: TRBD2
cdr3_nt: TGTGCCAGCAGCGTAGGAAGAAATAAGCGGGGGTGGTCAGATACGCAGTATTTT
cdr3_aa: CASSVGRNKRGWSDTQYF

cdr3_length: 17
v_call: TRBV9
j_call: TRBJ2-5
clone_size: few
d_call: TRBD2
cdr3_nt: TGTGCCAGCAGCGTAGGGGCTAGCGGGGAATTCCAAGAGACCCAGTACTTC
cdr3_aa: CASSVGASGEFQETQYF

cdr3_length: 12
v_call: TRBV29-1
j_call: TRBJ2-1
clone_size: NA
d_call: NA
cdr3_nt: TGCAGCGTTGTGGGGGAGTCGGCTGAGCAGTTCTTC
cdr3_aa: CSVVGESAEQFF

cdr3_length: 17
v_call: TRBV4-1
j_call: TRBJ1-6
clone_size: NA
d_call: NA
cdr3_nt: TGCGCCAGCAGCCATTCCCGACTGAGGGGCCGCAATTCACCCCTCCACTTT
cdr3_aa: CASSHSRLRGRNSPLHF

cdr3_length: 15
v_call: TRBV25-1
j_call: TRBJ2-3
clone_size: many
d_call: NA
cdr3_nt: TGTGCCAGCAGTGATTCCAGTCAGAGGAGGGATACGCAGTATTTT
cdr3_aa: CASSDSSQRRDTQYF

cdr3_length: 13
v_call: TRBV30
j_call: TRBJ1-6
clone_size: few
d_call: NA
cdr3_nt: TGTGCCTGGAGTTTACAGGATAATTCACCCCTCCACTTT
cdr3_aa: CAWSLQDNSPLHF

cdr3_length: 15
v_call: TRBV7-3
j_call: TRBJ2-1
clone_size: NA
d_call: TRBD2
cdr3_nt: TGTGCCAGCAGCACGGGACTAGCGGGAGACAGCGAGCAGTTCTTC
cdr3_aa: CASSTGLAGDSEQFF

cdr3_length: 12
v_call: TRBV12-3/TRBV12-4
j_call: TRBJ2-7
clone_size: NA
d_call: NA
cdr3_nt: TGTGCCAGCAGTCCCGGGCGTAGCGGGCAGTACTTC
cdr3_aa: CASSPGRSGQYF

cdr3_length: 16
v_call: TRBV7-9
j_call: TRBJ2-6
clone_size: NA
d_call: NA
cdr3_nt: TGTGCCAGCAGACAAGACGAACCCTCTGGGGCCAACGTCCTGACTTTC
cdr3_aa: CASRQDEPSGANVLTF

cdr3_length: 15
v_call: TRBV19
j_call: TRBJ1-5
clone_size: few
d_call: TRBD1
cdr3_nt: TGTGCCAGTAGTACCGTGCGACAGGGCTTTCAGCCCCAGCATTTT
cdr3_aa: CASSTVRQGFQPQHF

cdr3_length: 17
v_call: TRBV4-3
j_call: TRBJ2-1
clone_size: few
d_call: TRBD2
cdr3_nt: TGCGCCAGCAGCCAAGACCCAGGACTAGCGGGAGGTAATGAGCAGTTCTTC
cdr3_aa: CASSQDPGLAGGNEQFF

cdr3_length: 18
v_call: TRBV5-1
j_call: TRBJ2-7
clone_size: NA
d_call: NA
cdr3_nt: TGCGCCAGCAGCGCCCTCTTCCAGCGGGCGAACCCATCCTACGAGCAGTACTTC
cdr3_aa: CASSALFQRANPSYEQYF

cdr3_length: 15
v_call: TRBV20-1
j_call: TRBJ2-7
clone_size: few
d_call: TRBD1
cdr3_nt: TGCAGTGCTAGAGATCCGGGACAGGGGGCTCGGGAGCAGTACTTC
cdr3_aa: CSARDPGQGAREQYF

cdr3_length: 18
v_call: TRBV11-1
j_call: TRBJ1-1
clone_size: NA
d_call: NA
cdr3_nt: TGTGCCAGCAGCCCGGAGGCCCACAGGGAGGAAAAGAACACTGAAGCTTTCTTT
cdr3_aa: CASSPEAHREEKNTEAFF

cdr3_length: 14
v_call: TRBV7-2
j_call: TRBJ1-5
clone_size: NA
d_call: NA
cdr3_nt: TGTGCCAGCAGCTCCGTGGACTCTTATCAGCCCCAGCATTTT
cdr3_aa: CASSSVDSYQPQHF

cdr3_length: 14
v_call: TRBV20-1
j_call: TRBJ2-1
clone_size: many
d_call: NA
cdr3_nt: TGCAGTGCTAGAGGAGGAGCGACCTACAATGAGCAGTTCTTC
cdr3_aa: CSARGGATYNEQFF

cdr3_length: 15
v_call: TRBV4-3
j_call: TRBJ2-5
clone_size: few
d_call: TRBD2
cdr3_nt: TGCGCCAGCAGCCCGGGACTAGCGAGGGGGGAGACCCAGTACTTC
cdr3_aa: CASSPGLARGETQYF

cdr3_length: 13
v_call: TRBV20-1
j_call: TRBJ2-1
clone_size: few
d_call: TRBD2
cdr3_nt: TGCAGTGCCACCGGGACTATTAAGAATGAGCAGTTCTTC
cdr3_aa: CSATGTIKNEQFF

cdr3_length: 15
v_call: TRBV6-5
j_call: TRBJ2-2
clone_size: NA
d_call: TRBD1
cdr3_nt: TGTGCCAGCAGTTCGAGACAGGGGGCGACCGGGGAGCTGTTTTTT
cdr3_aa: CASSSRQGATGELFF

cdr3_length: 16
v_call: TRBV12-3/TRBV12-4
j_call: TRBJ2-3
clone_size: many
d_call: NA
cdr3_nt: TGTGCCAGCAGTTTTCGGCGGCTTGGGGGAACAGATACGCAGTATTTT
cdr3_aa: CASSFRRLGGTDTQYF

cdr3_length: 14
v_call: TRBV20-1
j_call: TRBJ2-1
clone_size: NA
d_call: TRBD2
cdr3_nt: TGCAGTGGGCTGCGTGGCGGGAGGGCGGGGGAGCAGTTCTTC
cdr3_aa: CSGLRGGRAGEQFF

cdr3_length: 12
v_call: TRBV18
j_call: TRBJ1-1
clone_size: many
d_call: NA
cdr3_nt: TGTGCCAGCTCACCACGGCGGGCAGAAGCTTTCTTT
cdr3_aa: CASSPRRAEAFF

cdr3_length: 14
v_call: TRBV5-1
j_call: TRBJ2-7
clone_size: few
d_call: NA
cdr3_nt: TGCGCCAGCAGCTTGGACAAGGGGACCTACGAGCAGTACTTC
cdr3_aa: CASSLDKGTYEQYF

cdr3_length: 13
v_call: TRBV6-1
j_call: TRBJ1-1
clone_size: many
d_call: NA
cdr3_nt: TGTGCCAGCAGTGAAGTGGGGAACACTGAAGCTTTCTTT
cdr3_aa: CASSEVGNTEAFF

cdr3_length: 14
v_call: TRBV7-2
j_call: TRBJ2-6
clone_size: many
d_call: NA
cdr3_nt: TGTGCCAGCAGCCCCTACCCCGGGGCCAACGTCCTGACTTTC
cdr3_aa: CASSPYPGANVLTF

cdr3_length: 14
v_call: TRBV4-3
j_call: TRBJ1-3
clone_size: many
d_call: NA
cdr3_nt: TGCGCCAGCAGCCAAGCAGGGACTGGAAACACCATATATTTT
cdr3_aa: CASSQAGTGNTIYF

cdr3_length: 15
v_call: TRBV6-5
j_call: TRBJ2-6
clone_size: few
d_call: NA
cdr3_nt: TGTGCCAGCAGTTGGAGGGAGATGGGGGCCAACGTCCTGACTTTC
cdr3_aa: CASSWREMGANVLTF

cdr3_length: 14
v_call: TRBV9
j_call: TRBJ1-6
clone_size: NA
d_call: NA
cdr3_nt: TGTGCCAGCAGCGTAGAACAGGGTAATTCACCCCTCCACTTT
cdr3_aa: CASSVEQGNSPLHF

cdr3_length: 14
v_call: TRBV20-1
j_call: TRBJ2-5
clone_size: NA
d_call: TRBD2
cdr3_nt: TGCAGTGCAACTAGCGGGGGGGAGGGAGAGACCCAGTACTTC
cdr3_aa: CSATSGGEGETQYF

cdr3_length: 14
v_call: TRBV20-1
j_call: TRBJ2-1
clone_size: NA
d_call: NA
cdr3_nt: TGCAGTGCTAGAGACAGGGGCCCCTACAATGAGCAGTTCTTC
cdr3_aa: CSARDRGPYNEQFF

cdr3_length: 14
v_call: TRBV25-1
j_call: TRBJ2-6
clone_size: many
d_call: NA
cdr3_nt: TGTGCCAGCAGTGGTGGTTCTGGGGCCAACGTCCTGACTTTC
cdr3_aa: CASSGGSGANVLTF